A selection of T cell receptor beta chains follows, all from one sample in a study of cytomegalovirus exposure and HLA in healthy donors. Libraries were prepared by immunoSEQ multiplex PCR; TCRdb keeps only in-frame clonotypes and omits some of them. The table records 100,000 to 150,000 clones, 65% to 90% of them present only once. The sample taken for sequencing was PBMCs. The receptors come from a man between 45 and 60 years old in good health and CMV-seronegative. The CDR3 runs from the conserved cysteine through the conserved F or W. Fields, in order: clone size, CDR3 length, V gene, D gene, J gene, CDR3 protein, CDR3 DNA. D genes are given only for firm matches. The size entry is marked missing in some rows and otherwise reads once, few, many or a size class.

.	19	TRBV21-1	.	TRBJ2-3	CASSNGETSGGASTDTQYF	TGTGCCAGCAGCAATGGAGAGACTAGCGGGGGGGCTAGCACAGATACGCAGTATTTT
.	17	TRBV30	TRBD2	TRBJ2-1	CAWSVGLAGELDNEQFF	TGTGCCTGGAGTGTGGGACTAGCGGGGGAGTTAGACAATGAGCAGTTCTTC
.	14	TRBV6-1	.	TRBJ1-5	CASSEALSGQPQHF	TGTGCCAGCAGTGAAGCTCTCTCAGGTCAGCCCCAGCATTTT
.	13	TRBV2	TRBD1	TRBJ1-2	CAALTGTGFGYTF	TGTGCCGCACTCACCGGGACAGGCTTTGGCTACACCTTC
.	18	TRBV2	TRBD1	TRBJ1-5	CASSELGTGGTFNQPQHF	TGTGCCAGCAGTGAATTAGGGACAGGGGGCACGTTCAATCAGCCCCAGCATTTT
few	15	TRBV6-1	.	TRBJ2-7	CASSEALSSSYEQYF	TGTGCCAGCAGTGAAGCGCTTTCCAGTTCCTACGAGCAGTACTTC
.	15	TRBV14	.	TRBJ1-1	CASTHLGGMNTEAFF	TGTGCCAGCACACACCTCGGGGGGATGAACACTGAAGCTTTCTTT
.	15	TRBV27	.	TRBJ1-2	CASSLGGGAIYGYTF	TGTGCCAGCAGTTTAGGTGGGGGGGCGATCTATGGCTACACCTTC
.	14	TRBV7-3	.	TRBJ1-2	CASSPGGGDYGYTF	TGTGCCAGCAGCCCGGGGGGGGGCGACTATGGCTACACCTTC
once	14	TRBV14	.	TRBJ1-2	CASSPSPGDYGYTF	TGTGCCAGCAGCCCCAGCCCAGGGGACTATGGCTACACCTTC
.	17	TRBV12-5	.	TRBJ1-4	CASGLGDTFNRREKLFF	TGTGCTAGTGGTTTGGGGGACACCTTTAATCGGCGTGAAAAACTGTTTTTT
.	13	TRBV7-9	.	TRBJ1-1	CASSLDTVLEAFF	TGTGCCAGCAGCTTAGATACAGTGCTTGAAGCTTTCTTT
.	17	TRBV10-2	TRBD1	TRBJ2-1	CASSGGRGTGGFGEQFF	TGCGCCAGCAGTGGCGGGAGAGGGACAGGGGGGTTTGGGGAGCAGTTCTTC
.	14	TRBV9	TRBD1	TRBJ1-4	CASSVAGGGEKLFF	TGTGCCAGCAGCGTCGCAGGGGGCGGAGAAAAACTGTTTTTT
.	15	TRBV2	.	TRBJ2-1	CASSWALSSYNEQFF	TGTGCCAGCAGTTGGGCACTGAGCTCCTACAATGAGCAGTTCTTC
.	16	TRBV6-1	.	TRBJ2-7	CASSDPDRTLFYEQYF	TGTGCCAGCAGTGATCCCGACAGGACTCTATTCTACGAGCAGTACTTC
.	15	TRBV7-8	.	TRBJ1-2	CASSLALGGLGGYTF	TGTGCCAGCAGCTTAGCGCTTGGAGGGTTGGGCGGCTACACCTTC
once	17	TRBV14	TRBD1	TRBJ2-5	CASSQERGRSRIKTQYF	TGTGCCAGCAGCCAAGAAAGGGGGCGGTCCCGAATAAAGACCCAGTACTTC
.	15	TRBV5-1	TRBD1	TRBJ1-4	CASSLTGTGIEKLFF	TGCGCCAGCAGCTTGACCGGGACAGGGATTGAAAAACTGTTTTTT
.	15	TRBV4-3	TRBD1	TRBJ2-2	CASSQETGGTGELFF	TGCGCCAGCAGCCAAGAAACAGGGGGAACCGGGGAGCTGTTTTTT
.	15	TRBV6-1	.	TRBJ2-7	CASSEWGSNSYEQYF	TGTGCCAGCAGTGAATGGGGCTCCAACTCCTACGAGCAGTACTTC
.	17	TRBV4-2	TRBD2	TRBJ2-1	CASSQVATSGGADEQFF	TGTGCCAGCAGCCAAGTAGCGACTAGCGGGGGGGCTGATGAGCAGTTCTTC
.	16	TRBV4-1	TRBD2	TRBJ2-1	CASSQESGGAYNEQFF	TGCGCCAGCAGCCAGGAGAGCGGGGGGGCATACAATGAGCAGTTCTTC
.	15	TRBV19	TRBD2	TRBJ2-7	CASTPSGGSSYEQYF	TGTGCCAGTACCCCCAGCGGGGGCTCCTCCTACGAGCAGTACTTC
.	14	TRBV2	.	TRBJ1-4	CASSGTTANEKLFF	TGTGCCAGCAGTGGGACAACGGCTAATGAAAAACTGTTTTTT
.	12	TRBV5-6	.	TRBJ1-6	CATGQNNSPLHF	TGTGCCACAGGACAGAATAATTCACCCCTCCACTTT
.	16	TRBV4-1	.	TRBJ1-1	CASSQGRGRGNVEAFF	TGCGCCAGCAGCCAAGGGCGGGGACGGGGAAATGTTGAAGCTTTCTTT
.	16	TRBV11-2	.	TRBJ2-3	CASSLPPWRARDTQYF	TGTGCCAGCAGCCTCCCCCCGTGGCGGGCCAGGGATACGCAGTATTTT
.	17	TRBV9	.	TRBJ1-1	CASSPSRGGTLNTEAFF	TGTGCCAGCAGCCCCAGTAGGGGAGGTACCCTGAACACTGAAGCTTTCTTT
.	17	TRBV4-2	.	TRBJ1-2	CASSRPLSGVSNYGYTF	TGTGCCAGCAGCCGTCCCCTTAGCGGGGTTTCTAACTATGGCTACACCTTC
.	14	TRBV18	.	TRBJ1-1	CASSLDRNFAEAFF	TGTGCCAGCTCACTTGACAGGAATTTTGCTGAAGCTTTCTTT
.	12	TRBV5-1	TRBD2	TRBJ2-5	CASRTSFETQYF	TGCGCCAGCCGGACTAGCTTCGAGACCCAGTACTTC
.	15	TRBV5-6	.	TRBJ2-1	CASSLDWRIYNEQFF	TGTGCCAGCAGCTTGGATTGGCGGATTTACAATGAGCAGTTCTTC
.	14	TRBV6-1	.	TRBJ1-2	CASSEPGTNYGYTF	TGTGCCAGCAGTGAGCCGGGGACTAACTATGGCTACACCTTC
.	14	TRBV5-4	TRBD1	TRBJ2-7	CASSLARDRAEQYF	TGTGCCAGCAGCTTGGCTCGGGACAGGGCCGAGCAGTACTTC
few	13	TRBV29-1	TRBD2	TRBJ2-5	CSVQRGGQETQYF	TGCAGCGTTCAGCGGGGGGGACAAGAGACCCAGTACTTC
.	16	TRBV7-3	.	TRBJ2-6	CASSMQGTSGANVLTF	TGTGCCAGCAGCATGCAGGGGACCTCTGGGGCCAACGTCCTGACTTTC
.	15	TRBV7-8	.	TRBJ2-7	CASSFVGRASYEQYF	TGTGCCAGCAGCTTTGTGGGCAGGGCCTCCTACGAGCAGTACTTC
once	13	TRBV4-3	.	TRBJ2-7	CASSQDRAGEQYF	TGCGCCAGCAGCCAAGACAGGGCAGGCGAGCAGTACTTC
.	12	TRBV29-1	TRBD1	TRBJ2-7	CSVAPGGYEQYF	TGCAGCGTGGCCCCAGGGGGTTACGAGCAGTACTTC
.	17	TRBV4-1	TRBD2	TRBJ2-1	CASSRPASGGVLGEQFF	TGCGCCAGCAGCCGGCCGGCTAGCGGGGGGGTTCTTGGTGAGCAGTTCTTC
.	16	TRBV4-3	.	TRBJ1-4	CASSRTGRGANEKLFF	TGCGCCAGCAGCCGCACCGGGCGGGGTGCTAATGAAAAACTGTTTTTT
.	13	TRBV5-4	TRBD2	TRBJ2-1	CASSLDERGKQFF	TGTGCCAGCAGCTTGGATGAGCGGGGGAAGCAGTTCTTC